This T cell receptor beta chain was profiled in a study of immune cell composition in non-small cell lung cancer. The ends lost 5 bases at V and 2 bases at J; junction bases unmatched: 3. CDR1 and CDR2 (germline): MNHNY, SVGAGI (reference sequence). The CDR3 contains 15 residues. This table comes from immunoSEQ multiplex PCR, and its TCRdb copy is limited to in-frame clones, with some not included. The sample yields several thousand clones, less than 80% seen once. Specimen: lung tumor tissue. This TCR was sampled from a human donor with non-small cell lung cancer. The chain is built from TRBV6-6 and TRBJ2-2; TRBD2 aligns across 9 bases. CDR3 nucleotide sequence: TGTGCCAGCAGTAGGACTAGCGCCAACACCGGGGAGCTGTTTTTT. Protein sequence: CASSRTSANTGELFF.